Listed below are T cell receptor beta chains from one sample, sequenced in a study of cytomegalovirus exposure and HLA in healthy donors. TCRdb keeps only in-frame clones here, not all; method: immunoSEQ multiplex PCR. The sample's table shows 110,000 to 150,000 clones. Material for sequencing was PBMCs. The receptors stem from a male donor in good health and CMV-seronegative. CDR3s include the opening cysteine and the closing phenylalanine or tryptophan. The D gene is left open where the match is weak.

j_gene | v_gene | d_gene | CDR3aa
TRBJ2-3 | TRBV29-1 | . | CSLAGTAKVAQSTDTQYF
TRBJ2-2 | TRBV19 | . | CASSTGNTGELFF
TRBJ2-7 | TRBV5-1 | TRBD2 | CASSLDLGLAGAEQYF
TRBJ1-2 | TRBV4-2 | . | CASSQDSTGANYGYTF
TRBJ1-1 | TRBV6-5 | TRBD1 | CASSPTGQNTEAFF
TRBJ1-1 | TRBV6-1 | . | CASSGTRVNTEAFF
TRBJ1-5 | TRBV5-1 | . | CASSSDAGLGQPQHF
TRBJ1-5 | TRBV28 | . | CASSPGVRGEGNQPQHF
TRBJ1-6 | TRBV28 | TRBD1 | CASRPQGVGNSPLHF
TRBJ1-1 | TRBV19 | . | CASSIFGGSNTEAFF
TRBJ2-6 | TRBV7-6 | . | CASSFDTSSGANVLTF
TRBJ1-1 | TRBV6-5 | TRBD1 | CASIRKGAGSTEAFF
TRBJ1-5 | TRBV2 | TRBD1 | CASSGGQDTSNQPQHF
TRBJ1-1 | TRBV9 | TRBD1 | CASSVGNQGVFEAFF
TRBJ1-2 | TRBV5-6 | . | CASSLVQVQGLWGYTF
TRBJ1-1 | TRBV28 | . | CASSLRQVEAFF
TRBJ1-1 | TRBV7-9 | TRBD1 | CASSLGRGFEAFF
TRBJ2-3 | TRBV6-6 | TRBD2 | CASRGGDLPRTDTQYF
TRBJ2-3 | TRBV27 | . | CASSRTGEQYF
TRBJ1-2 | TRBV29-1 | . | CSVVEAPKYTF
TRBJ2-1 | TRBV6-5 | TRBD1 | CASSSKQGVNEQFF
TRBJ2-2 | TRBV11-2 | TRBD1 | CASSEDRIGTGELFF
TRBJ2-3 | TRBV7-9 | TRBD2 | CASSPSISGRRVDTQYF
TRBJ2-1 | TRBV15 | . | CATSVWGEGNNEQFF
TRBJ1-1 | TRBV6-1 | TRBD1 | CASRVQGYTEAFF
TRBJ1-1 | TRBV7-9 | . | CASSLKGAVTEAFF
TRBJ1-5 | TRBV30 | . | CAWKQGGDQPQHF
TRBJ1-5 | TRBV18 | . | CASSPGTIAIGNQPQHF
TRBJ1-4 | TRBV7-9 | TRBD1 | CASSLAGTGLEKLFF
TRBJ1-1 | TRBV7-9 | . | CASSLTPLNTEAFF
TRBJ2-1 | TRBV5-6 | . | CASSLDSVPYNEQFF
TRBJ1-1 | TRBV11-1 | . | CASSLAAAANTEAFF
TRBJ1-3 | TRBV30 | . | CAWSVAGAPSGNTIYF
TRBJ2-7 | TRBV7-9 | . | CASSSAVLGTPLSYEQYF
TRBJ2-1 | TRBV5-6 | . | CASSFTTSYNEQFF
TRBJ1-1 | TRBV6-5 | . | CASSYSRARAEAFF
TRBJ2-1 | TRBV5-1 | TRBD2 | CASSGGLAGRVQFF
TRBJ2-1 | TRBV7-2 | TRBD2 | CASSLEQRGIVRNEQFF
TRBJ2-3 | TRBV27 | . | CASRFNGNGGSTQYF
TRBJ2-7 | TRBV4-2 | TRBD1 | CASSQEGTGMSSYEQYF
TRBJ2-2 | TRBV4-3 | TRBD1 | CASRRDRGISGGELFF
TRBJ2-5 | TRBV5-1 | TRBD1 | CASSFGQGGETQYF
TRBJ2-3 | TRBV29-1 | TRBD2 | CSAGGRLTDTQYF
TRBJ2-1 | TRBV7-9 | TRBD2 | CASSPSGDYNEQFF
TRBJ1-1 | TRBV7-6 | . | CASSLATRILNTEAFF
TRBJ2-2 | TRBV27 | . | CASSPPRTDANTGELFF
TRBJ2-1 | TRBV6-4 | . | CASSPQGLTAYNEQFF
TRBJ1-5 | TRBV28 | . | CASSLAGGVDQPQHF
TRBJ2-2 | TRBV5-1 | TRBD2 | CASSLGSGRVTGELFF
TRBJ2-7 | TRBV28 | TRBD2 | CASCIGLVSGEQYF
TRBJ1-1 | TRBV7-6 | . | CASSETRGNTEAFF
TRBJ2-4 | TRBV30 | . | CAWSKKLGQGLRNIQYF
TRBJ2-3 | TRBV18 | TRBD2 | CASSPAGEGTDTQYF
TRBJ2-7 | TRBV5-1 | . | CASSQDGTYEQYF
TRBJ1-1 | TRBV28 | . | CASSLITGSNTEAFF
TRBJ2-3 | TRBV18 | TRBD1 | CASSPPTGSVLDTQYF
TRBJ2-5 | TRBV5-6 | . | CASSKQAETQYF
TRBJ2-7 | TRBV4-3 | . | CASSQDWTEGYEQYF
TRBJ2-2 | TRBV6-5 | TRBD2 | CASGGGRTGELFF
TRBJ1-5 | TRBV19 | . | CASSDFGRSNQPQHF